Following are 4 T cell receptor beta chains from one sample sequenced in a study of T cells in women clearing cervical HPV infection listed by TCRdb under 2018. The library was built by means of the immunoSEQ multiplex PCR assay. In its TCRdb copy, this immuneACCESS table keeps in-frame sequences only and misses some clones. Where compared with another copy, unresolved V genes explain less than half of these, and the others have no known cause. This specimen's table enumerates 25,000 to 35,000 clones. The biggest ten clones account for approximately 24% of the sample. Sequenced material: blood buffy coat. These receptors were taken from a woman between 18 and 70 years old with a cervical HPV16 infection that either progressed to CIN3+ or cleared (not recorded which).

Comment on this clone: The read gets to within 3 residues of the CDR3 end, and the germline J gene fills in the rest. The chain uses TRBV7-9 and TRBJ2-5; 8 bases fit TRBD2. The CDR3 has 14 residues. V lost 0 bases, J lost 4 bases, and 1 base stayed unmatched. From germline, CDR1 is SEHNR and CDR2 FQNEAQ (reference sequence). CDR3 DNA (partial): TGTGCCAGCAGCTTAGCGCTAGCGGGAGAGACC. Encoded protein: CASSLALAGET. The full CDR3 sequence reads CASSLALAGETQYF. The full variable domain, in which reference TRBV7-9 and TRBJ2-5 provide the parts outside the CDR3, is DTGVSQNPRHKITKRGQNVTFRCDPISEHNRLYWYRQTLGQGPEFLTYFQNEAQLEKSRLLSDRFSAERPKGSFSTLEIQRTEQGDSAMYLCASSLALAGETQYFGPGTRLLVL.

As for this clone: Read data end 3 residues before the CDR3 end; the end is taken from the germline J gene. The chain is built from TRBV7-9 and TRBJ2-4; TRBD1 matches at 8 bases. This CDR3 contains 13 residues. The germline CDR1 and CDR2 sequences are SEHNR and FQNEAQ (reference sequence). The CDR3 bases that were read are TGTGCCAGCAGCTTAGGGGACAGGTGGGGT. Its protein is CASSLGDRWG. The full CDR3 protein reads CASSLGDRWGQYF.

Notes on this clone: From the germline J gene comes the end of the CDR3, since the read stops 3 residues before it. The rearrangement uses TRBV6-4 and TRBJ2-3; D may be TRBD2 (7 bases). The CDR3 sequence is 14 residues long. With 6 bases removed from V and 4 bases from J, the gap between germline ends came to 14 bases. Germline lookup yields CDR1 MRHNA and CDR2 SNTAGT. The CDR3 DNA, read in part, is TGTGCCAGCAGGAGCGGAGGGGGGGCAGATACG. Translating gives CASRSGGGADT. The full CDR3 reads CASRSGGGADTQYF.

In the case of this clone: The sequenced fragment ends 3 residues before the CDR3 boundary, so the rest is inferred from the germline J gene. The chain recombines TRBV5-1 with TRBJ1-6; D unresolved. The CDR3 spans 16 residues. Germline V gene sequence: CDR1 SGHRS, CDR2 YFSETQ. Trimming left V 0 bases short and J 1 base short, with 8 bases between. The sequenced part of the CDR3 DNA is TGCGCCAGCAGCTTGGACTTTCGGTCCTATAATTCACCC. This codes for CASSLDFRSYNSP. The full CDR3 reads CASSLDFRSYNSPLHF.